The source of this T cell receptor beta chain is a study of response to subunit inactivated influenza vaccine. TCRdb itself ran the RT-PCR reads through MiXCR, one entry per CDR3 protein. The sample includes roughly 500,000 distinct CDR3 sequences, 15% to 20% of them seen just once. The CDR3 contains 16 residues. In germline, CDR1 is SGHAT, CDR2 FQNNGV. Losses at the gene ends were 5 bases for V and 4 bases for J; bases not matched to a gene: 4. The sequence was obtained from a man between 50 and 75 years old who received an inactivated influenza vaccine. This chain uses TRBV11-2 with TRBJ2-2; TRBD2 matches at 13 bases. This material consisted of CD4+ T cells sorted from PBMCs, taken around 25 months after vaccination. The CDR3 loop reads CASSPGTSGTTGELFF. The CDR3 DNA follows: TGTGCCAGCAGCCCCGGGACTAGCGGGACCACCGGGGAGCTGTTTTTT.